This entry concerns a single T cell receptor (beta chain). Its antigen is unidentified. Trimming removed 0 bases from V and 4 bases from J, with 16 bases in between. There are 16 residues in the CDR3. CDR1 is LGHNA, CDR2 YNFKEQ, per germline. This sample is part of a study of cytomegalovirus exposure and HLA in healthy donors. Study-wide results and caveats: Rare TCR sequences predominated, though certain public TCRs were found in many donors. The study carried out a later analysis of TCR beta sequences. It associated 15,000 to 20,000 of them with specific HLA alleles at a false discovery rate of 0.05. As was reported, the classifier diagnosed cytomegalovirus status with high specificity and sensitivity. Cytomegalovirus association was assigned to about 150 TCR beta chains.

Primers included in the PCR were 60 Vbeta and 13 Jbeta primers. Profiled with immunoSEQ multiplex PCR; TCRdb holds only in-frame clones, not every one. The profile shows about 140,000 clones, about 82% of them singletons. The sequence came from a male donor in good health and CMV-seronegative. The rearrangement links TRBV4-2 to TRBJ2-7; weak D call: TRBD2 (6 bases). The source material was PBMCs. DNA for the CDR3: TGTGCCAGCAGCCAAGACCTTAGCGGTGTGGGATACGAGCAGTACTTC. As protein: CASSQDLSGVGYEQYF.